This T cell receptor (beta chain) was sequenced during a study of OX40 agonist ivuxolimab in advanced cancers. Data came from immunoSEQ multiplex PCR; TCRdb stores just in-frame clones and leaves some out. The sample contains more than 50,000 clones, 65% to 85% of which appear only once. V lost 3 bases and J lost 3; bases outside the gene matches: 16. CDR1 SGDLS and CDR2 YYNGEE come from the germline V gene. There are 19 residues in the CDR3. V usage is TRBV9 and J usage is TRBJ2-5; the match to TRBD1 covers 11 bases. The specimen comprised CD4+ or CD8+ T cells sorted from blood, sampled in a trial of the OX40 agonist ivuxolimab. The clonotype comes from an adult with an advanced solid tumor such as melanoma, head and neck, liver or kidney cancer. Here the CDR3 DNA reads TGTGCCAGCAGCGGTTATATAGGACAGGGGGCGCCCCGGGAAGAGACCCAGTACTTC. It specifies CASSGYIGQGAPREETQYF.